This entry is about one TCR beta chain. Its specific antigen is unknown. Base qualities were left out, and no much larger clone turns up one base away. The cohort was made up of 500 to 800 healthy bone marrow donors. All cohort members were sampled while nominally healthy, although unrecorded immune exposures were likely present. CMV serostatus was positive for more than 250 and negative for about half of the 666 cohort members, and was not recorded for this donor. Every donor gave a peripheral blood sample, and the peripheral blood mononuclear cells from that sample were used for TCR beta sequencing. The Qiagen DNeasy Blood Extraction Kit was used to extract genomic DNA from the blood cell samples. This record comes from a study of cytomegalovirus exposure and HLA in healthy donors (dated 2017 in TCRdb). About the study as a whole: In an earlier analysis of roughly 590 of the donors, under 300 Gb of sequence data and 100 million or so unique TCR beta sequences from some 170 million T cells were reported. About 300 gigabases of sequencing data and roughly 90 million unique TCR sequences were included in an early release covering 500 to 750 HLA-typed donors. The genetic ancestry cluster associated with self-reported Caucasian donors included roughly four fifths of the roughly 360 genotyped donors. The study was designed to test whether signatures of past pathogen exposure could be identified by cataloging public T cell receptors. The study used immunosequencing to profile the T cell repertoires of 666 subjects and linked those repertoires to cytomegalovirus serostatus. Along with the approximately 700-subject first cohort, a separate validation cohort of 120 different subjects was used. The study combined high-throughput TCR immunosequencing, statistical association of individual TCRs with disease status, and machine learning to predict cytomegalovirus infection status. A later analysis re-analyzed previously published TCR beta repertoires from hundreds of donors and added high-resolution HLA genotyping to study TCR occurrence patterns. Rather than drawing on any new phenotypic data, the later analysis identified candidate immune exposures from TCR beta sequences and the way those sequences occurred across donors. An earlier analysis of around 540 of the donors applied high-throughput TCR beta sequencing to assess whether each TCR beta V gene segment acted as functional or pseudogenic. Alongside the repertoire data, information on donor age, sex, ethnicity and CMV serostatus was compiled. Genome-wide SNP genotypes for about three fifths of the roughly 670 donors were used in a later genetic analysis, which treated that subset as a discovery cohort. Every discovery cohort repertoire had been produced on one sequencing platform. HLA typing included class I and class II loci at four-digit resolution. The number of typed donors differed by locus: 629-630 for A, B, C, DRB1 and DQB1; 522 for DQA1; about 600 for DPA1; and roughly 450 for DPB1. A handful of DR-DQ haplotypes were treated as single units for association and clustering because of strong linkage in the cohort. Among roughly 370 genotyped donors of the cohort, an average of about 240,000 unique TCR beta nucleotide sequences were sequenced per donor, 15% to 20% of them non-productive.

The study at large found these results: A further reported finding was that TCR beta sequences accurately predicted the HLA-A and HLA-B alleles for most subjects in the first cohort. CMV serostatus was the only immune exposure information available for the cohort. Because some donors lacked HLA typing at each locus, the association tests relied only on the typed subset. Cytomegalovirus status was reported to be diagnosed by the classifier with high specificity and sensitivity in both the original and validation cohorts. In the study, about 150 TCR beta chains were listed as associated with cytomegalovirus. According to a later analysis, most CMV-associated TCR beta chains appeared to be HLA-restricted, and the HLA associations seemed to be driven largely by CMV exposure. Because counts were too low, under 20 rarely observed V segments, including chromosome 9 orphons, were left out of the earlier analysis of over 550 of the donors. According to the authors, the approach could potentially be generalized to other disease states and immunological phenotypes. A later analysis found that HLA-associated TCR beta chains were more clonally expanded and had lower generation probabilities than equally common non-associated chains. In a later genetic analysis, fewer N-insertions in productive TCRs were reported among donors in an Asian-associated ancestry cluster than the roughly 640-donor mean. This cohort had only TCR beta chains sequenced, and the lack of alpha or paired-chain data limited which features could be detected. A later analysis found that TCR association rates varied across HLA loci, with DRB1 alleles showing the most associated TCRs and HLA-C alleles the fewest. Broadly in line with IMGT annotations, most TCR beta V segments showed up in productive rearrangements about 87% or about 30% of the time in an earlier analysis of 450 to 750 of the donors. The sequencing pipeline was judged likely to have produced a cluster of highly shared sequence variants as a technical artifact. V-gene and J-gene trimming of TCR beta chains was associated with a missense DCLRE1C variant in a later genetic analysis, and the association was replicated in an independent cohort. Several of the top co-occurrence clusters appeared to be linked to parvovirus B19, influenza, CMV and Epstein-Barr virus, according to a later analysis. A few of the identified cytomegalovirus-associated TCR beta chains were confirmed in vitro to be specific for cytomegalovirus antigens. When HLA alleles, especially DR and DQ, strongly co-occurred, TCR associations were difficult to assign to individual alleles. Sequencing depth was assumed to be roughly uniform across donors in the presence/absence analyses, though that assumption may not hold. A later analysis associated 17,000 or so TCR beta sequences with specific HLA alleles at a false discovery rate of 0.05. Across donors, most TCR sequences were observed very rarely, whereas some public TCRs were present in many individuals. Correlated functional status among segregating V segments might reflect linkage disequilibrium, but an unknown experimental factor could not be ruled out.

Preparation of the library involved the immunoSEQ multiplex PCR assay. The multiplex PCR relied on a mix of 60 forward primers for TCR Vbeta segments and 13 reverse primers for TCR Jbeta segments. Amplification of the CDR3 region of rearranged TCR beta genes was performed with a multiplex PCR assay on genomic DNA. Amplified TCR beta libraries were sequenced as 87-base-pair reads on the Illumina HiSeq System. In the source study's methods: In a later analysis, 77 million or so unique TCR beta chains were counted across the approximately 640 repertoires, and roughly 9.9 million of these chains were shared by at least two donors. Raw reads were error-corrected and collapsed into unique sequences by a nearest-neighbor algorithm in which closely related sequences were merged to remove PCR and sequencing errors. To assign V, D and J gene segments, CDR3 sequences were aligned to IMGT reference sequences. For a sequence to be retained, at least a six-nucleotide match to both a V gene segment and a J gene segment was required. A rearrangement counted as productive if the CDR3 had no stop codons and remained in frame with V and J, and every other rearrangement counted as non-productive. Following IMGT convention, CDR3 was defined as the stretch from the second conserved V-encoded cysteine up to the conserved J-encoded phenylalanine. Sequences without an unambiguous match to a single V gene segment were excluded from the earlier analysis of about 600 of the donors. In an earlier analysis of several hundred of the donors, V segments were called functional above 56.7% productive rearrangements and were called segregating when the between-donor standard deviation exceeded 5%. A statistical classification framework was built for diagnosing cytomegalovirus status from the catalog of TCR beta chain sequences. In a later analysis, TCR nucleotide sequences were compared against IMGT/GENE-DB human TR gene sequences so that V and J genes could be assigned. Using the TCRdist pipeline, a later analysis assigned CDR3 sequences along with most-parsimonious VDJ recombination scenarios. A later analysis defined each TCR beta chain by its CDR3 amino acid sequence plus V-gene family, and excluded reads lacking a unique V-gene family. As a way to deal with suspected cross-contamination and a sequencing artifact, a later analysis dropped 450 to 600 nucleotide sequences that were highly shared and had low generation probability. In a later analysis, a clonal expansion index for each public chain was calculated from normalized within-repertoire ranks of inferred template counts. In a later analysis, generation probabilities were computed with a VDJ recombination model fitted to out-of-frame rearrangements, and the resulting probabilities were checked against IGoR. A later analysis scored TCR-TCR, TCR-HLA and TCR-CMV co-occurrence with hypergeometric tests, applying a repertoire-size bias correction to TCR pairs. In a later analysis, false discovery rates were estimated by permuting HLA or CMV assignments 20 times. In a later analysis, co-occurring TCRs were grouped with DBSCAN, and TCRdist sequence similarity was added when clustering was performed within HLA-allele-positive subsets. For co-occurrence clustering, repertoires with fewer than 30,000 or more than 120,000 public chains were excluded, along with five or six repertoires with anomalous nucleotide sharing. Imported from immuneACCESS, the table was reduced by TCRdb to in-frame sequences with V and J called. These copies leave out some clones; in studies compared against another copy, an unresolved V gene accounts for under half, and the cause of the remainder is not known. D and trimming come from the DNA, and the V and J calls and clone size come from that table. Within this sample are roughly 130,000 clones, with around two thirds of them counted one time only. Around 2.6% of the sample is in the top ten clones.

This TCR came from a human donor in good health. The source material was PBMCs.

The CDR3 protein: CASTTGGGQGDEQYF. The nucleotide sequence is TGTGCCAGCACCACGGGGGGGGGACAGGGGGACGAGCAGTACTTC. The rearranged chain carries TRBV7-6 and TRBJ2-7; 11 middle bases align to TRBD1. The CDR3 has 15 amino acids, counting the end cysteine and phenylalanine. Solely the CDR3 DNA is kept, with 45 bases framed from the first base. Per the germline V gene, SGHVS is the CDR1 and FNYEAQ is the CDR2. Trimming leaves V shorter by 7 bases and J shorter by 5 bases, with the junction holding 10 bases beyond the gene matches.